The TCR beta chain described here comes from a study of blood T cells in healthy people across ages. The CDR3 runs 15 residues. CDR1 is SGHAT, CDR2 FQNNGV, per germline. V was cut by 4 bases and J by 3 bases, with 12 bases left in between. Sample-barcoded 5' priming and a J-beta primer mix drove a second PCR of about 6 to 11 cycles. TCRdb redid the calling of the 5' RACE reads with MiXCR, one entry per CDR3 protein. The data hold about 1.5 million distinct CDR3 sequences, with about 45% observed a single time. This clonotype has more than one count but fewer than ten. Sequencing was performed on blood. The receptor was isolated from a woman aged 18-29 years in good health. V and J are TRBV11-2 and TRBJ1-4; no reliable D call. CDR3 DNA: TGTGCCAGCAGCTCCCTTCAGACGGCTAATGAAAAACTGTTTTTT. This gives the protein CASSSLQTANEKLFF.